One sample yielded the 8 T cell receptor beta chains listed below, sequenced in a study of human thymus T cells. Thymus tissue for the work was resected from patients undergoing corrective heart surgery. Profiling relied on immunoSEQ multiplex PCR, and the TCRdb table lists in-frame clones only, not all of them. The profile shows some 120,000 clones, 90% to 95% of them singletons. Sample: thymus tissue. The receptor source for this set is a boy under two years old with a congenital heart defect but otherwise immunologically healthy.

This sequence joins TRBV28 and TRBJ1-1; D may be TRBD1 (5 bases). The V gene lost 2 bases and the J gene lost 0 bases, with 10 bases spanning the gap. CDR3 length equals 15 residues. CDR1 and CDR2 (germline): MDHEN, SYDVKM. The CDR3 sequence: CASSLTGRLNTEAFF. CDR3 DNA sequence: TGTGCCAGCAGTTTAACGGGACGTTTGAACACTGAAGCTTTCTTT.

The genes are TRBV11-3 and TRBJ2-1, with 8 bases matching TRBD1. J was trimmed by 5 bases and V by 5 bases; bases with no gene match: 8. The length of the CDR3 is 15 residues. Germline CDR1 is SGHNT and CDR2 is YENEEA. The CDR3 is CASSLGTGLNNEQFF. DNA for the CDR3: TGTGCCAGCAGCCTCGGGACAGGATTAAACAATGAGCAGTTCTTC. Full variable domain (rest looked up from reference TRBV11-3 and TRBJ2-1): EAGVVQSPRYKIIEKKQPVAFWCNPISGHNTLYWYLQNLGQGPELLIRYENEEAVDDSQLPKDRFSAERLKGVDSTLKIQPAELGDSAVYLCASSLGTGLNNEQFFGPGTRLTVL.

The CDR3, as DNA: TGTGCCAGTAGTATAGGGACAGGGGGCGTTAACACTGAAGCTTTCTTT. Translation: CASSIGTGGVNTEAFF. This rearrangement joins TRBV19 to TRBJ1-1; 11 positions match TRBD1. Germline V gene lookup returns CDR1 LNHDA and CDR2 SQIVND (reference sequence). J gave up 2 bases and V 1 base, and 3 bases lay outside the gene matches. This CDR3 region has 16 residues.

The chain employs TRBV27 and TRBJ2-7; the D gene is possibly TRBD2 (5 bases). Trimming removed 6 bases from V and 1 base from J, with 16 bases in between. This CDR3 comprises 15 residues. The germline V gene has CDR1 MNHEY and CDR2 SMNVEV (reference sequence). CDR3 protein: CASRPEGRESYEQYF. CDR3 nucleotide sequence: TGTGCCAGCAGACCCGAGGGTAGAGAGTCCTACGAGCAGTACTTC.

The chain couples TRBV7-7 to TRBJ2-5; 8 positions match TRBD2. Germline assignment: CDR1 SSHAT and CDR2 FNYEAQ (reference sequence). This CDR3 is 13 amino acids long. CDR3 loop: CATAGGAQETQYF. The CDR3 nucleotides are TGTGCTACGGCCGGGGGGGCACAAGAGACCCAGTACTTC.

The V call is TRBV6-6, the J call TRBJ1-2; D is possibly TRBD1 (6 bases). Germline-derived CDR1 and CDR2 are MNHNY and SVGAGI (reference sequence). The CDR3 consists of 15 residues. Trimming shortened V by 5 bases and J by 8 bases, and 21 bases separated the two germline ends. DNA of the CDR3: TGTGCCAGCAGTCCAATTACATGGGGGCGATGGGGCTACACCTTC. Translation: CASSPITWGRWGYTF.

CDR3 protein: CASSQRSLPGNTIYF. DNA for the CDR3: TGCGCCAGCAGCCAGCGATCACTTCCGGGAAACACCATATATTTT. The chain joins TRBV4-1 to TRBJ1-3; D not certain. The CDR3 loop spans 15 amino acids. CDR1 is MGHRA, CDR2 YSYEKL, per germline. Trimming removed 3 bases from V and 4 bases from J, with 13 bases in between.

CDR3 region: CASSRPERGPSTDTQYF. Here the CDR3 DNA reads TGTGCCAGCAGCCGACCCGAGCGGGGTCCTAGCACAGATACGCAGTATTTT. V gene TRBV7-2 combines with J gene TRBJ2-3; 7 bases fit TRBD2. After removal of 5 bases from V and 0 bases from J, the junction contained 11 bases not matched to a gene. Germline V lookup: CDR1 SGHTA, CDR2 FQGNSA. The CDR3 has 17 residues. Full variable domain (rest looked up from reference TRBV7-2 and TRBJ2-3): GAGVSQSPSNKVTEKGKDVELRCDPISGHTALYWYRQSLGQGLEFLIYFQGNSAPDKSGLPSDRFSAERTGGSVSTLTIQRTQQEDSAVYLCASSRPERGPSTDTQYFGPGTRLTVL.